This T cell receptor (beta chain) was identified during a study of cytomegalovirus exposure and HLA in healthy donors. Background on the study: Earlier, 110 million or so unique TCR beta sequences were recovered from about 200 million T cells by an analysis. Study conclusions and caveats: Equally common other TCR beta chains were less clonally expanded than HLA-associated ones, a later analysis found.

Concerning this clone itself: Its matching antigen is unknown.

CDR1 and CDR2 (germline): MGHRA, YSYEKL. Deletions cut 0 bases from V and 4 bases from J, with 12 bases between. The CDR3 runs 16 residues. In nominal health when sampled, donors likely had unrecorded immune exposures nonetheless. PCR amplification relied on 60 Vbeta primers (plus 13 Jbeta primers). Method: immunoSEQ multiplex PCR; TCRdb's copy keeps in-frame clones and lacks some. The sample includes about 98,000 clones, less than 85% of them seen just once. The sequenced material came from PBMCs. The sequence came from a male donor in good health and CMV-seronegative. This chain links TRBV4-1 with TRBJ2-2, with a possible D match to TRBD1 (5 bases). The CDR3: CASSQDPGQVTGELFF. CDR3 DNA: TGCGCCAGCAGCCAAGATCCAGGGCAGGTCACCGGGGAGCTGTTTTTT.